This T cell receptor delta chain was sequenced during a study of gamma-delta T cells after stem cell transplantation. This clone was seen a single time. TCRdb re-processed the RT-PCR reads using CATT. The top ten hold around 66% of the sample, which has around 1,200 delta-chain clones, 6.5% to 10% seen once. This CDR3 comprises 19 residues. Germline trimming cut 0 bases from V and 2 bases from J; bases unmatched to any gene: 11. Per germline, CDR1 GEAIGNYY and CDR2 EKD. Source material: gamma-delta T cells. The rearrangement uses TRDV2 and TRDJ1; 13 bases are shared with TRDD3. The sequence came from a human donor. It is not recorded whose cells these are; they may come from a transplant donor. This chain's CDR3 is CACDTVELGDTPTTDKLIF. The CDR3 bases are TGTGCCTGTGACACCGTGGAACTGGGGGATACGCCTACGACCGATAAACTCATCTTT.